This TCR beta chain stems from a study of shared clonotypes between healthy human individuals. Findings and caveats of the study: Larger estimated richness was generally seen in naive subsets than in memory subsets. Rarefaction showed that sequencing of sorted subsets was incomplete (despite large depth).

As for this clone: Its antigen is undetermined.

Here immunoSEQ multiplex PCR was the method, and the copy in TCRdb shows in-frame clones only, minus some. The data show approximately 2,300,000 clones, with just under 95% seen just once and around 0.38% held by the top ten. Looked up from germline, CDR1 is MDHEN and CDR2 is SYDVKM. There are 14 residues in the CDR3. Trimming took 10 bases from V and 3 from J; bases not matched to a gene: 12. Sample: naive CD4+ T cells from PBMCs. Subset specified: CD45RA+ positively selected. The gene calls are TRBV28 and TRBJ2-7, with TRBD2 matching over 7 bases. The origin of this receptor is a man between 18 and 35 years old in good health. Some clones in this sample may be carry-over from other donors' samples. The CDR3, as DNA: TGTGCCACTTCTCGCGGCGGGAGCATCTACGAGCAGTACTTC. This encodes CATSRGGSIYEQYF.